The table lists the clone carrying this T cell receptor (beta chain) with a few counts. The target antigen is unknown. CDR3 length equals 15 residues. V lost 5 bases, J lost 0 bases, and 11 bases lay in between. Germline CDR1 is MNHNS and CDR2 is SASEGT. MiXCR was run by TCRdb on the reads, yielding one entry per CDR3 protein. The sample holds over 85,000 distinct CDR3 sequences; 16% are singletons and the top ten take about 7.3%. The data were obtained in a study of T cell repertoires in cytomegalovirus infection. Turning to the study itself: From public TCR beta signatures came an indication of both CMV infection and matching HLA type. Broader study findings: Dominant in the ex vivo response were TCR beta clonotypes restricted by HLA-C and specific for CMV. People with CMV and the relevant HLA were identified by cumulative public TCR beta family frequency.

The sequence was collected from a human donor in good health (CMV status not recorded). Some clones in this sample may be carry-over from other donors' samples. The rearrangement links TRBV6-1 to TRBJ2-4; possibly TRBD1 for D (5 bases). Specimen: PBMCs. The CDR3 sequence: CASSSGPLAKNIQYF. CDR3 in DNA: TGTGCCAGCAGTTCAGGGCCACTAGCCAAAAACATTCAGTACTTC.